The 20 T cell receptor beta chains below come from one sample, sequenced in a study of blood T cell repertoires in COVID-19. The assay was immunoSEQ multiplex PCR, and TCRdb's table has in-frame clones only and misses some. The sample consists of tens of thousands of clones, around 84% of them appearing once. Source material: peripheral blood. The receptor set was obtained from a man at least 80 years old with active COVID-19.

The chain is built from TRBV6-5 and TRBJ1-6; D might be TRBD1 (5 bases). The V and J ends lost 10 bases and 5 bases respectively, with 12 bases between them. Looked up from germline, CDR1 is MNHEY and CDR2 is SVGAGI. The CDR3 contains 13 residues. CDR3 sequence: CAIARADNSPLHF. The CDR3 DNA reads as TGTGCCATCGCCAGGGCGGATAATTCACCCCTCCACTTT.

The rearrangement links TRBV18 to TRBJ1-1; no clear D gene. Trimming removed 3 bases at V and 8 bases at J, with 16 bases between. CDR3 length equals 14 residues. Germline V CDR1 and CDR2: KGHSH, LQKENI. The CDR3 here is CASSPPTPAVEAFF. CDR3 DNA sequence: TGTGCCAGCTCACCCCCAACACCCGCGGTGGAAGCTTTCTTT.

This clone was detected a few times. The chain combines TRBV11-2 with TRBJ2-7; D may be TRBD1 (8 bases). The ends were cut back, 5 bases at V and 6 bases at J, with 17 bases in the middle. Per germline, CDR1 SGHAT and CDR2 FQNNGV. CDR3 size: 14 residues. CDR3 DNA: TGTGCCAGCAGCCGTGGGAACAGGGGGGGCGAGCAGTACTTC. Protein product: CASSRGNRGGEQYF. The variable domain in full, with the rest retrieved from reference TRBV11-2 and TRBJ2-7, is EAGVAQSPRYKIIEKRQSVAFWCNPISGHATLYWYQQILGQGPKLLIQFQNNGVVDDSQLPKDRFSAERLKGVDSTLKIQPAKLEDSAVYLCASSRGNRGGEQYFGPGTRLTVT.

This clone showed up just once. This chain connects TRBV27 to TRBJ2-2; unclear D gene. CDR1 is MNHEY and CDR2 is SMNVEV in the germline V gene (reference sequence). V shed 0 bases and J shed 6 bases, with 14 bases lying between them. This CDR3 is 16 amino acids long. The CDR3, as DNA: TGTGCCAGCAGTTTATCACAGCCGAGACAATCCGGGGAGCTGTTTTTT. Translated: CASSLSQPRQSGELFF.

The rearrangement joins TRBV15 to TRBJ2-1, with 7 bases fitting TRBD1. The CDR3 has 15 amino acids. Trimming took 3 bases from V and 0 from J; bases not matched to a gene: 2. CDR1 and CDR2 (germline): LNHNV, YYDKDF (reference sequence). DNA of the CDR3: TGTGCCACCAGCAGGACAGGGAGCTCCTACAATGAGCAGTTCTTC. This gives the protein CATSRTGSSYNEQFF.

The gene calls are TRBV5-1 and TRBJ1-1; D call uncertain. This CDR3 region has 16 residues. The V end was cut by 0 bases, the J end by 2 bases, with 14 bases between. From germline, CDR1 is SGHRS and CDR2 YFSETQ. The CDR3 coding sequence is TGCGCCAGCAGCTTGGACGGTCGGTCGAAAAACACTGAAGCTTTCTTT. Translating gives CASSLDGRSKNTEAFF.

V and J are TRBV7-9 and TRBJ2-1; D remains ambiguous. Trimming pared 2 bases from V and 6 bases from J, leaving 11 bases between. Germline loops: CDR1 SEHNR, CDR2 FQNEAQ (reference sequence). This CDR3 has 14 amino acids. Here the CDR3 reads CASSLSQRTNEQFF. Written as DNA, the CDR3 is TGTGCCAGCAGCTTAAGCCAGCGTACCAATGAGCAGTTCTTC.

The chain joins TRBV6-6 to TRBJ2-3; possibly TRBD1 for D (6 bases). With 0 bases removed from V and 2 bases from J, the gap between germline ends came to 12 bases. This CDR3 is 16 amino acids long. Germline assignment: CDR1 MNHNY and CDR2 SVGAGI (reference sequence). This CDR3 reads CASSYSGQGITDTQYF. The CDR3 region has the DNA TGTGCCAGCAGTTACTCGGGGCAGGGGATCACAGATACGCAGTATTTT.

The chain couples TRBV28 to TRBJ2-3; 10 nucleotides line up with TRBD2. The CDR3 consists of 19 residues. CDR1 and CDR2 (germline): MDHEN, SYDVKM. V shed 5 bases and J 3 bases; nucleotides not matched to a gene: 17. CDR3 region: CASSPLRGLASGSTDTQYF. The CDR3 bases are TGTGCCAGCAGTCCCCTCAGGGGGTTGGCTAGCGGGAGTACAGATACGCAGTATTTT. Supplemented by reference TRBV28 and TRBJ2-3, the full variable domain reads DVKVTQSSRYLVKRTGEKVFLECVQDMDHENMFWYRQDPGLGLRLIYFSYDVKMKEKGDIPEGYSVSREKKERFSLILESASTNQTSMYLCASSPLRGLASGSTDTQYFGPGTRLTVL.

V gene TRBV19 combines with J gene TRBJ1-2; TRBD1 might be the D (6 bases). The CDR3 is 12 amino acids. Germline CDR1 and CDR2: LNHDA and SQIVND (reference sequence). V lost 7 bases to trimming and J lost 4 bases, with 10 bases between them. CDR3 in amino acids: CASNTGRYGYTF. As DNA, the CDR3 is TGTGCCAGTAACACAGGGCGCTATGGCTACACCTTC.

The chain recombines TRBV7-3 with TRBJ2-1, with 11 bases matching TRBD2. Germline values: CDR1 SGHTA, CDR2 FQGTGA. J gave up 8 bases and V 2 bases, and 5 bases lay outside the gene matches. This CDR3 spans 15 amino acids. DNA for the CDR3: TGTGCCAGCAGCTTACAACTAGCGGGAGTCGATGAGCAGTTCTTC. Translated: CASSLQLAGVDEQFF.

This rearrangement joins TRBV19 to TRBJ2-2; 10 bases map to TRBD2. V lost 6 bases and J lost 5; bases outside the gene matches: 9. Germline CDR1 and CDR2: LNHDA and SQIVND (reference sequence). This CDR3 is 16 amino acids long. CDR3 loop: CASREREGIPTGELFF. DNA for the CDR3: TGTGCCAGTAGAGAGCGGGAGGGAATTCCAACCGGGGAGCTGTTTTTT.

The chain recombines TRBV19 with TRBJ1-6; weak D call: TRBD1 (5 bases). The CDR3 runs 15 residues. Trimming pared 0 bases from V and 10 bases from J, leaving 13 bases between. The germline V gene encodes CDR1 LNHDA and CDR2 SQIVND (reference sequence). CDR3 in amino acids: CASSIDTTRGSPLHF. The CDR3 nucleotides read TGTGCCAGTAGTATAGATACGACAAGGGGATCACCCCTCCACTTT. The full variable domain, completed using reference TRBV19 and TRBJ1-6, is DGGITQSPKYLFRKEGQNVTLSCEQNLNHDAMYWYRQDPGQGLRLIYYSQIVNDFQKGDIAEGYSVSREKKESFPLTVTSAQKNPTAFYLCASSIDTTRGSPLHFGNGTRLTVT.

This rearrangement joins TRBV5-1 to TRBJ2-3; D is possibly TRBD2 (6 bases). Germline-derived CDR1 and CDR2 are SGHRS and YFSETQ. The CDR3 extends over 15 amino acids. V lost 0 bases to trimming and J lost 4 bases, with 12 bases between them. CDR3 DNA: TGCGCCAGCAGCTTGGGGAATTCGGGGGCAGATACGCAGTATTTT. This encodes CASSLGNSGADTQYF. Based on the CDR3 plus reference TRBV5-1 and TRBJ2-3, the full variable domain is KAGVTQTPRYLIKTRGQQVTLSCSPISGHRSVSWYQQTPGQGLQFLFEYFSETQRNKGNFPGRFSGRQFSNSRSEMNVSTLELGDSALYLCASSLGNSGADTQYFGPGTRLTVL.

This sequence joins TRBV30 and TRBJ1-2; possibly TRBD1 for D (5 bases). Germline values: CDR1 GTSNPN, CDR2 SVGIG (reference sequence). The CDR3 is made up of 13 amino acids. The CDR3 reads CVIWGGSNYGYTF. CDR3 DNA: TGTGTCATATGGGGGGGGTCAAACTATGGCTACACCTTC.

The genes are TRBV5-1 and TRBJ2-7; 8 nucleotides line up with TRBD2. The CDR3 runs to 17 residues. V was pared by 2 bases and J by 3 bases, with 13 bases of the junction left unmatched. Germline assignment: CDR1 SGHRS and CDR2 YFSETQ. CDR3 DNA: TGCGCCAGCAGCTTTAGTTGGCCGGGAGGGAATAACTACGAGCAGTACTTC. It yields the protein CASSFSWPGGNNYEQYF.

The V gene is TRBV28, the J gene TRBJ1-1; 7 positions match TRBD1. The germline V gene has CDR1 MDHEN and CDR2 SYDVKM. V shed 0 bases and J 8 bases; nucleotides not matched to a gene: 3. The CDR3 sequence is 13 residues long. The CDR3 coding sequence is TGTGCCAGCAGTTTATGGACAGGGCGGGAAGCTTTCTTT. Its protein is CASSLWTGREAFF.

The CDR3 bases are TGCGCCAGCAGCTTGGAGACAGGGGTTGGTGGCTACACCTTC. It translates to CASSLETGVGGYTF. The genes are TRBV5-1 and TRBJ1-2; 8 bases line up with TRBD1. After removal of 0 bases from V and 7 bases from J, the junction contained 5 bases not matched to a gene. Germline CDR1 and CDR2: SGHRS and YFSETQ. The length of the CDR3 is 14 residues.

The rearrangement joins TRBV28 to TRBJ2-1; 7 nucleotides match TRBD1. The CDR3 consists of 18 residues. Losses at the gene ends were 3 bases for V and 0 bases for J; bases not matched to a gene: 11. Per germline, CDR1 MDHEN and CDR2 SYDVKM. CDR3 amino acids: CASSLRPGQTSSYNEQFF. In DNA form, the CDR3 reads TGTGCCAGCAGTTTGAGACCGGGACAGACCAGCTCCTACAATGAGCAGTTCTTC.

V is TRBV11-1 and J is TRBJ2-5, with 11 bases that match TRBD1. CDR1 and CDR2 from the germline V gene are SGHAT and FQDESV (reference sequence). With V trimmed by 6 bases and J by 0 bases, 3 bases remained unmatched. The CDR3 totals 15 residues. This CDR3 is CASSRDRGYQETQYF. The DNA of the CDR3 is TGTGCCAGCAGTCGGGACAGGGGGTACCAAGAGACCCAGTACTTC.